This TCR beta chain was observed in a study of regulatory T cells in long-lasting Graves disease. Noted time point: persistent/refractory GD, antithyroid drugs over 5 years with positive TRAb. With RNA extracted from PBMCs as input, the TCR library was made. The authors built TCR beta libraries using iRepertoire HTBI primers and Arm-PCR of CDR3 regions. One entry per CDR3 protein results from TCRdb running MiXCR on the multiplex PCR reads. The data contain some 370,000 distinct CDR3 sequences, less than 25% of them singletons. This clonotype has more than one count but fewer than ten. V lost 1 base and J 7 bases, leaving 8 bases between the germline ends. The germline CDR1 and CDR2 sequences are SGHTA and FQGNSA. CDR3 length equals 12 residues.

The clonotype was recovered from a female donor with Graves disease. The chain uses TRBV7-2 and TRBJ2-7, with no clear D. Sample: peripheral blood mononuclear cells (PBMCs), taken when the disease was refractory, from a patient treated with antithyroid drugs. The CDR3 DNA sequence: TGTGCCAGCAGCTTAGTGGGGTTGGAGCAGTACTTC. As protein: CASSLVGLEQYF.